This entry features one T cell receptor (beta chain) sequence. Its antigen is still unknown. These data come from a study of radiation and T cells in renal cell carcinoma. Background on the study: Nephrectomy followed 15 Gy stereotactic body radiation by 4 weeks.

Only in-frame clones appear in the TCRdb table, and some are missing; sequencing was by immunoSEQ multiplex PCR. The sample consists of about 91,000 clones, over 75% of them appearing once. V lost 8 bases to trimming and J lost 4 bases; unmatched junction nucleotides: 6. The CDR3 runs 14 residues. Germline V gene lookup returns CDR1 MNHNY and CDR2 SVGAGI (reference sequence). The time point is: baseline pretreatment blood. The treatment is: 15 Gy SBRT to primary tumor, nephrectomy 4 weeks later. Serial blood draws occurred at baseline and 2 and 4 weeks post-SBRT. The patient's renal cell carcinoma had clear cell pathology. Findings and caveats of the study: Top tumor clonotypes rose in blood 2 weeks post-radiation, then contracted.

This chain connects TRBV6-6 to TRBJ2-3, with 10 bases that match TRBD2. The material sequenced was blood, taken from a patient whose treatment included radiotherapy and nephrectomy. The receptor was derived from a man aged 55 to 70 with renal cell carcinoma. CDR3 loop: CASQREGAADTQYF. The CDR3 DNA follows: TGTGCCAGCCAGCGGGAGGGGGCCGCAGATACGCAGTATTTT.